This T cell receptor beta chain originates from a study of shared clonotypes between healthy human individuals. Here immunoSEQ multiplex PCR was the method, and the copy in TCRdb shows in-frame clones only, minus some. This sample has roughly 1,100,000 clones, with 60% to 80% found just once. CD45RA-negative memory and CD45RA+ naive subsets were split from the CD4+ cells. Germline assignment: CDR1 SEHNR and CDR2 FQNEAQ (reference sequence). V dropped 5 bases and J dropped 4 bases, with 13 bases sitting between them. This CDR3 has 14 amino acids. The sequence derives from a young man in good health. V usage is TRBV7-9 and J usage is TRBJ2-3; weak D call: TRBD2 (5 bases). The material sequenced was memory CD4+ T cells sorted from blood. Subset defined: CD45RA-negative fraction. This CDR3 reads CASSPGLEPDTQYF. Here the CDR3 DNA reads TGTGCCAGCAGCCCTGGACTGGAGCCAGATACGCAGTATTTT.